The 31 T cell receptor beta chains presented below share a single source sample, sequenced in a study of OX40 agonist ivuxolimab in advanced cancers. The assay was immunoSEQ multiplex PCR, and TCRdb's table has in-frame clones only and misses some. Among roughly 70,000 clones listed, approximately 81% were seen once. The sample was CD4+ or CD8+ T cells sorted from blood, taken in a trial of the OX40 agonist ivuxolimab. Source of these receptors: an adult with an advanced solid tumor such as melanoma, head and neck, liver or kidney cancer.

The rearrangement uses TRBV5-1 and TRBJ2-5, with D perhaps matching TRBD2 (5 bases). The germline V and J ends were trimmed by 2 bases and 4 bases, with 15 bases remaining between them. The V gene's germline CDR1 is SGHRS and CDR2 YFSETQ. This CDR3 is 15 amino acids long. The CDR3 region is CASSLGSRGSETQYF. CDR3 bases: TGCGCCAGCAGCTTAGGAAGCAGAGGGTCAGAGACCCAGTACTTC.

This clone was counted a single time. The gene calls are TRBV19 and TRBJ2-6; 10 nucleotides match TRBD1. Germline CDR1 is LNHDA and CDR2 is SQIVND (reference sequence). The CDR3 consists of 17 residues. J lost 0 bases, V lost 5 bases, and 4 bases had no gene match. The CDR3 sequence is CASSGDRGPSGANVLTF. In nucleotides, the CDR3 is TGTGCCAGTAGTGGGGACAGGGGTCCCTCTGGGGCCAACGTCCTGACTTTC.

V gene TRBV5-1 combines with J gene TRBJ2-1, with D maybe TRBD1 (6 bases). The CDR3 runs to 16 residues. Deletions cut 0 bases from V and 4 bases from J, with 14 bases between. Germline CDR1 SGHRS, CDR2 YFSETQ. CDR3 in amino acids: CASSLGAGALYNEQFF. The CDR3 DNA reads TGCGCCAGCAGCTTGGGGGCAGGGGCCCTTTACAATGAGCAGTTCTTC.

Written as DNA, the CDR3 is TGCGCCAGCAGCCTCGGGACAGGAGTCTCCTACGAGCAGTACTTC. Protein sequence: CASSLGTGVSYEQYF. This chain connects TRBV5-1 to TRBJ2-7; 8 nucleotides agree with TRBD1. CDR3 length equals 15 residues. With 4 bases clipped from V and 0 bases from J, the junction kept 6 bases outside the gene matches. In germline, CDR1 is SGHRS, CDR2 YFSETQ.

The chain links TRBV30 to TRBJ1-5; D call uncertain. CDR3 length: 16 amino acids. The germline V and J ends were trimmed by 1 base and 2 bases, with 15 bases remaining between them. In germline, CDR1 is GTSNPN, CDR2 SVGIG (reference sequence). CDR3 in DNA: TGTGCCTGGAGTGGCCAAACAGCGGCGGGCAATCAGCCCCAGCATTTT. It translates to CAWSGQTAAGNQPQHF.

V usage is TRBV9 and J usage is TRBJ1-2, with 8 positions matching TRBD1. The CDR3 runs 16 residues. V was clipped by 3 bases and J by 7 bases; unmatched bases: 14. Germline assignment: CDR1 SGDLS and CDR2 YYNGEE. The CDR3 DNA is TGTGCCAGCAGCGCGAGATTTGGACAGGGTGACGTTGGCTACACCTTC. As protein: CASSARFGQGDVGYTF. The full variable domain, with the rest looked up from reference TRBV9 and TRBJ1-2, is DSGVTQTPKHLITATGQRVTLRCSPRSGDLSVYWYQQSLDQGLQFLIQYYNGEERAKGNILERFSAQQFPDLHSELNLSSLELGDSALYFCASSARFGQGDVGYTFGSGTRLTVV.

In its sample, this clone was seen once. The chain recombines TRBV9 with TRBJ2-7; D perhaps matches TRBD1 (6 bases). V was clipped by 4 bases and J by 5 bases, with 16 bases between them. Per the germline V gene, CDR1 is SGDLS and CDR2 is YYNGEE. The CDR3 is made up of 14 amino acids. The CDR3 here is CASSPLGQPNEQYF. The DNA of the CDR3 is TGTGCCAGCAGCCCCCTCGGACAGCCCAACGAGCAGTACTTC.

J is TRBJ2-2 and V is TRBV2; no definite D call. CDR3 length: 14 amino acids. Germline CDR1 is SNHLY and CDR2 is FYNNEI. Trimming took 6 bases from V and 1 from J, leaving 9 bases between them. The CDR3 coding sequence is TGTGCCAGCAGGGGCCAATGGAACACCGGGGAGCTGTTTTTT. It yields the protein CASRGQWNTGELFF.

V and J are TRBV11-2 and TRBJ2-7; no reliable D call. CDR3 length: 14 residues. The germline gives CDR1 SGHAT, CDR2 FQNNGV. Deletions cut 5 bases from V and 3 bases from J, with 14 bases between. CDR3 loop: CASSDLDEGYEQYF. CDR3 nucleotides: TGTGCCAGCAGCGACTTGGACGAAGGCTACGAGCAGTACTTC.

The chain links TRBV6-5 to TRBJ1-2; a possible D gene is TRBD1 (5 bases). Trimming left V 10 bases short and J 9 bases short, with 27 bases between. Germline V gives CDR1 MNHEY, CDR2 SVGAGI. The CDR3 totals 15 residues. The CDR3 nucleotides read TGTGCCACCCAGGGACCCCCGGCCATCCAGCCTAGCTACACCTTC. The encoded protein is CATQGPPAIQPSYTF.

This rearrangement joins TRBV5-1 to TRBJ2-3, with D hard to call. Trimming removed 1 base from V and 4 bases from J, with 7 bases in between. CDR1 SGHRS and CDR2 YFSETQ come from the germline V gene. The CDR3 covers 13 residues. The CDR3 is CASSLWVADTQYF. The CDR3 nucleotides are TGCGCCAGCAGCTTGTGGGTTGCAGATACGCAGTATTTT.

The gene calls are TRBV5-8 and TRBJ2-5, with unresolved D. From germline, CDR1 is SGHTS and CDR2 YDEGEE. V lost 5 bases, J lost 4 bases, and 15 bases lay in between. The CDR3 covers 14 residues. The CDR3 nucleotides read TGTGCCAGCAGGCTCTCCGGAAATTCAGAGACCCAGTACTTC. Translating gives CASRLSGNSETQYF.

The V gene is TRBV5-4, the J gene TRBJ1-1; tentatively, D is TRBD1 (6 bases). Germline CDR1 and CDR2: SGHNT and YYREEE (reference sequence). Trimming took 2 bases from V and 7 from J, leaving 15 bases between them. This CDR3 contains 14 residues. The CDR3 loop is CASSLQGPQGEAFF. The CDR3 DNA sequence: TGTGCCAGCAGCTTACAGGGCCCTCAGGGTGAAGCTTTCTTT.

V gene TRBV27 combines with J gene TRBJ2-3; D possibly corresponds to TRBD1 (6 bases). The germline V gene encodes CDR1 MNHEY and CDR2 SMNVEV (reference sequence). The CDR3 covers 15 residues. V dropped 2 bases and J dropped 5 bases, with 14 bases sitting between them. The CDR3, as DNA: TGTGCCAGCAGTTTAGCTCAGGGGCGCATAGATACGCAGTATTTT. It codes for CASSLAQGRIDTQYF.

V usage is TRBV5-1 and J usage is TRBJ2-7; perhaps TRBD1 as D (5 bases). In germline, CDR1 is SGHRS, CDR2 YFSETQ. Trimming left V 4 bases short and J 10 bases short, with 21 bases between. The CDR3 length is 14 residues. This CDR3 is CASSPFVTQGEQYF. As DNA, the CDR3 is TGCGCCAGCAGCCCCTTTGTGACGCAGGGCGAACAGTACTTC.

This sequence joins TRBV12-5 and TRBJ2-3, with D perhaps matching TRBD2 (5 bases). Per the germline V gene, CDR1 is LGHNT and CDR2 is FRNRAP. The CDR3 has 11 residues. Trimming took off 7 bases at V and 6 bases at J, with 8 bases between the two ends. CDR3 coding DNA: TGTGCTAGTGCCCGAGGGGATACGCAGTATTTT. Amino acids: CASARGDTQYF.

The chain carries TRBV27 and TRBJ1-6, with TRBD1 as a possible D gene (5 bases). V gave up 0 bases and J gave up 1 base, with 13 bases separating them. Per the germline V gene, CDR1 is MNHEY and CDR2 is SMNVEV (reference sequence). The CDR3 runs 18 residues. The CDR3, as DNA: TGTGCCAGCAGTTTATCGATTGGGGGGGGTTCCTATAATTCACCCCTCCACTTT. Its protein product is CASSLSIGGGSYNSPLHF.

The V and J genes are TRBV14 and TRBJ2-1, with unresolved D. The CDR3 spans 12 residues. Trimming left V 0 bases short and J 15 bases short, with 12 bases between. In germline, CDR1 is SGHDN, CDR2 FVKESK. The DNA of the CDR3 is TGTGCCAGCAGCCAAGATCGGGTGCCGGTGTTCTTC. Its translation: CASSQDRVPVFF. Using reference TRBV14 and TRBJ2-1 for the parts outside the CDR3, the full variable domain is EAGVTQFPSHSVIEKGQTVTLRCDPISGHDNLYWYRRVMGKEIKFLLHFVKESKQDESGMPNNRFLAERTGGTYSTLKVQPAELEDSGVYFCASSQDRVPVFFGPGTRLTVL.

The chain recombines TRBV5-1 with TRBJ2-5, with TRBD1 matching over 8 bases. CDR3 size: 16 residues. V was pared by 0 bases and J by 4 bases, with 8 bases of the junction left unmatched. Germline V gene data show CDR1 as SGHRS and CDR2 as YFSETQ. The DNA of the CDR3 is TGCGCCAGCAGCTTGGGCGGACAGGGCGTAGCAGAGACCCAGTACTTC. Protein: CASSLGGQGVAETQYF.

The chain uses TRBV19 and TRBJ2-4; tentative D call: TRBD2 (5 bases). The V gene lost 5 bases and the J gene lost 0 bases, with 11 bases spanning the gap. Germline CDR1 reads LNHDA; CDR2 reads SQIVND (reference sequence). The CDR3 has 15 residues. DNA of the CDR3: TGTGCCAGTAGTTGGCGGGTTCTAGCCAAAAACATTCAGTACTTC. This encodes CASSWRVLAKNIQYF. Supplemented by reference TRBV19 and TRBJ2-4, the full variable domain reads DGGITQSPKYLFRKEGQNVTLSCEQNLNHDAMYWYRQDPGQGLRLIYYSQIVNDFQKGDIAEGYSVSREKKESFPLTVTSAQKNPTAFYLCASSWRVLAKNIQYFGAGTRLSVL.

This chain links TRBV5-1 with TRBJ2-3; D possibly corresponds to TRBD2 (5 bases). The ends were cut back, 1 base at V and 4 bases at J, with 10 bases in the middle. This CDR3 has 14 amino acids. The V gene's germline CDR1 is SGHRS and CDR2 YFSETQ. As DNA, the CDR3 is TGCGCCAGCAGCTTGTCCGGGATAGCAGATACGCAGTATTTT. This codes for CASSLSGIADTQYF.

The genes are TRBV5-4 and TRBJ2-1, with TRBD2 matching over 9 bases. The CDR3 is made up of 15 amino acids. V trimming: 7 bases; J trimming: 6 bases; junction bases outside the gene matches: 11. Per the germline V gene, CDR1 is SGHNT and CDR2 is YYREEE (reference sequence). CDR3 residues: CASGEAGGLGNEQFF. In nucleotides, the CDR3 is TGTGCCAGCGGAGAAGCGGGAGGTCTGGGCAATGAGCAGTTCTTC.

The chain links TRBV11-2 to TRBJ2-7; 7 nucleotides agree with TRBD1. Germline loops: CDR1 SGHAT, CDR2 FQNNGV. The CDR3 runs to 14 residues. J was trimmed by 1 base and V by 4 bases; bases with no gene match: 4. CDR3 region: CASSYRDSSYEQYF. As DNA, the CDR3 is TGTGCCAGCAGCTACCGGGACAGTTCCTACGAGCAGTACTTC.

The gene calls are TRBV18 and TRBJ1-1, with D hard to call. CDR1 is KGHSH and CDR2 is LQKENI in the germline V gene. The ends were cut back, 2 bases at V and 4 bases at J, with 11 bases in the middle. The CDR3 has 14 amino acids. CDR3 in DNA: TGTGCCAGCTCACCATCCGGGGTTGGCACTGAAGCTTTCTTT. It specifies CASSPSGVGTEAFF. The whole variable domain, remainder taken from reference TRBV18 and TRBJ1-1, is NAGVMQNPRHLVRRRGQEARLRCSPMKGHSHVYWYRQLPEEGLKFMVYLQKENIIDESGMPKERFSAEFPKEGPSILRIQQVVRGDSAAYFCASSPSGVGTEAFFGQGTRLTVV.

V is TRBV28 and J is TRBJ1-2, with 7 bases lining up with TRBD1. CDR3 length: 14 residues. Germline trimming cut 2 bases from V and 8 bases from J; bases unmatched to any gene: 8. The V gene's germline CDR1 is MDHEN and CDR2 SYDVKM. The CDR3 sequence is CASSLDDRVRGYTF. The CDR3 coding sequence is TGTGCCAGCAGTTTAGACGACAGGGTCAGGGGCTACACCTTC.

The chain recombines TRBV5-8 with TRBJ1-5, with a tentative D call TRBD1 (6 bases). This CDR3 comprises 16 residues. V lost 2 bases, J lost 2 bases, and 14 bases lay in between. Per the germline V gene, CDR1 is SGHTS and CDR2 is YDEGEE. The CDR3 loop reads CASSFRGLGGNQPQHF. The CDR3 nucleotides read TGTGCCAGCAGCTTCAGGGGTCTTGGAGGCAATCAGCCCCAGCATTTT.

This chain connects TRBV5-4 to TRBJ2-1, with 11 bases matching TRBD2. There are 16 residues in the CDR3. CDR1 SGHNT and CDR2 YYREEE come from the germline V gene (reference sequence). Trimming took 2 bases from V and 0 from J; bases not matched to a gene: 1. CDR3 protein: CASSLGLAGSYNEQFF. The CDR3 DNA reads TGTGCCAGCAGCTTAGGACTAGCGGGCTCCTACAATGAGCAGTTCTTC.

The J gene is TRBJ1-2, the V gene TRBV6-1, with a weak D call TRBD1 (5 bases). Germline assignment: CDR1 MNHNS and CDR2 SASEGT. V was trimmed by 2 bases and J by 6 bases, leaving 16 bases between them. This CDR3 comprises 15 residues. This chain's CDR3 is CASSEFGARGDGYTF. As DNA, the CDR3 is TGTGCCAGCAGTGAATTTGGGGCGAGAGGGGATGGCTACACCTTC.

V and J are TRBV28 and TRBJ1-2, with D tentatively TRBD1 (6 bases). The CDR3 is made up of 13 amino acids. The germline V and J ends were trimmed by 8 bases and 8 bases, with 18 bases remaining between them. Germline V gene lookup returns CDR1 MDHEN and CDR2 SYDVKM. The CDR3 here is CASEVDGGRGYTF. As DNA, the CDR3 is TGTGCCAGCGAGGTAGACGGGGGCAGGGGCTACACCTTC.

This CDR3 reads CASSQDGQALYNEQFF. The CDR3 DNA sequence: TGTGCCAGCAGCCAAGATGGGCAGGCTCTTTACAATGAGCAGTTCTTC. V usage is TRBV4-2 and J usage is TRBJ2-1, with D hard to call. CDR1 LGHNA and CDR2 YNFKEQ come from the germline V gene. The CDR3 runs to 16 residues. The V end was cut by 0 bases, the J end by 4 bases, with 13 bases between.

The chain has TRBV4-2 and TRBJ2-5; D tentatively fits TRBD1 or TRBD2 (6 bases each). V gave up 3 bases and J gave up 1 base, with 15 bases separating them. Per germline, CDR1 LGHNA and CDR2 YNFKEQ. The CDR3 is made up of 16 amino acids. CDR3: CASSQDYGQSQETQYF. For the CDR3, the DNA is TGTGCCAGCAGCCAGGACTATGGACAGAGCCAAGAGACCCAGTACTTC.